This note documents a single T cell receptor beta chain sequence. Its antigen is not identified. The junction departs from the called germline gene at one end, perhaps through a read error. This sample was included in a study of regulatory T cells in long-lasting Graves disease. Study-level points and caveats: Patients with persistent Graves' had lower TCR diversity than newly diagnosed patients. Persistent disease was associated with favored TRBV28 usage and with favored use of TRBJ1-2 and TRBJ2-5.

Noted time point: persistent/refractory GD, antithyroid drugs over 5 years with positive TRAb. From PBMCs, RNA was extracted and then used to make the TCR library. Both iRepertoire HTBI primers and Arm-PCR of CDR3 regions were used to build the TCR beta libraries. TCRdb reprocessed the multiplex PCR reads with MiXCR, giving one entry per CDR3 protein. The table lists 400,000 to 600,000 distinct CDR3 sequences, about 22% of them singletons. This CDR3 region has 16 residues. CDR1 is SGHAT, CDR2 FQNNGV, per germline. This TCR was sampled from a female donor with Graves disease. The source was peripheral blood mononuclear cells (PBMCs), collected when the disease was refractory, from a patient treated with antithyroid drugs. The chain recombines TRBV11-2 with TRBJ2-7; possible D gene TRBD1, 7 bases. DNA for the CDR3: TGCGCCAGCAGCTTGGCGGGACAGCAAATTAAGGACGAGCAGTACTTC. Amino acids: CASSLAGQQIKDEQYF.